The following is a TCR beta chain sequence with its context. The sample belongs to a study of blood T cell repertoires in COVID-19. V shed 3 bases and J 6 bases; nucleotides not matched to a gene: 8. The CDR3 consists of 16 residues. CDR1 and CDR2 (germline): MNHNS, SASEGT. Generated by immunoSEQ multiplex PCR, the TCRdb table keeps only in-frame clones and is missing some. Here the sample spans 180,000 or so clones, 86% being singletons. The gene calls are TRBV6-1 and TRBJ2-1; 10 bases map to TRBD2. The clonotype was recovered from a man aged 18 to 29 with acute or convalescent COVID-19. Sequenced input: peripheral blood. The CDR3 DNA reads as TGTGCCAGCAGTGACCTTCCGGGACTAGCGCTCAATGAGCAGTTCTTC. Its protein is CASSDLPGLALNEQFF.